This TCR beta chain was captured in a study of cytomegalovirus exposure and HLA in healthy donors. Profiling relied on immunoSEQ multiplex PCR, and the TCRdb table lists in-frame clones only, not all of them. This sample has approximately 220,000 clones; over 70% occur once, and the top ten carry around 15%. Trimming took off 4 bases at V and 3 bases at J, with 11 bases between the two ends. Germline V gene sequence: CDR1 SGHRS, CDR2 YFSETQ. The length of the CDR3 is 14 residues. This clone was found a few times. The TCR originated in a woman in her thirties in good health and CMV-seropositive. The chain employs TRBV5-1 and TRBJ1-5, with D perhaps matching TRBD1 (5 bases). Sequencing was carried out using PBMCs. The DNA for the CDR3 is TGCGCCAGCAGCCAGGGAGGCACCAATCAGCCCCAGCATTTT. It yields the protein CASSQGGTNQPQHF.